Shown below are 27 T cell receptor beta chains from a single sample sequenced in a study of CD8 T cells in Susac syndrome. RNA, at about 0.45 to 1 ug, was reverse transcribed with random hexamers. TCRdb redid the calling of the immunoSEQ multiplex PCR reads with MiXCR, one entry per CDR3 protein. In the table there are around 180,000 distinct CDR3 sequences, over 85% of which are singletons. Sequenced sample: CD4+ T cells from PBMCs. These receptors all come from a human donor with multiple sclerosis.

The chain joins TRBV9 to TRBJ2-1, with no clear D. CDR1 SGDLS and CDR2 YYNGEE come from the germline V gene. This CDR3 is built from 15 residues. V lost 1 base and J 4 bases, leaving 12 bases between the germline ends. Here the CDR3 DNA reads TGTGCCAGCAGCGTACTAAATCCCGGGTACAATGAGCAGTTCTTC. Its protein product is CASSVLNPGYNEQFF. Filled out from reference TRBV9 and TRBJ2-1, the complete variable domain reads DSGVTQTPKHLITATGQRVTLRCSPRSGDLSVYWYQQSLDQGLQFLIQYYNGEERAKGNILERFSAQQFPDLHSELNLSSLELGDSALYFCASSVLNPGYNEQFFGPGTRLTVL.

This clonotype was recorded once. The chain is built from TRBV24-1 and TRBJ2-7, with TRBD1 as a possible D gene (5 bases). The CDR3 has 15 residues. Germline V gives CDR1 KGHDR, CDR2 SFDVKD. Trimming took 3 bases from V and 7 from J, leaving 18 bases between them. CDR3 nucleotide sequence: TGTGCCACCAGTGATCCCTCCGCAGGGTTGGGGGAGCAGTACTTC. Residues: CATSDPSAGLGEQYF.

The rearrangement joins TRBV19 to TRBJ2-2; 11 positions agree with TRBD2. J was trimmed by 4 bases and V by 7 bases; bases with no gene match: 11. The CDR3 length is 17 residues. In germline, CDR1 is LNHDA, CDR2 SQIVND (reference sequence). This chain's CDR3 is CASTELTSGSITGELFF. The CDR3 DNA reads TGTGCCAGTACCGAACTTACTAGCGGGAGCATCACCGGGGAGCTGTTTTTT. The whole variable domain, filled in from reference TRBV19 and TRBJ2-2, reads DGGITQSPKYLFRKEGQNVTLSCEQNLNHDAMYWYRQDPGQGLRLIYYSQIVNDFQKGDIAEGYSVSREKKESFPLTVTSAQKNPTAFYLCASTELTSGSITGELFFGEGSRLTVL.

This clonotype appeared a single time. This chain uses TRBV10-3 with TRBJ1-2; tentatively, D is TRBD1 (6 bases). Germline V CDR1 and CDR2: ENHRY, SYGVKD. The CDR3 is 14 amino acids. The V and J ends lost 4 bases and 7 bases respectively, with 16 bases between them. DNA for the CDR3: TGTGCCATCAGTGGATCCCTCAGGGGTAGTGGCTACACCTTC. It encodes CAISGSLRGSGYTF.

The chain recombines TRBV6-2 or TRBV6-3 with TRBJ2-4; 7 nucleotides line up with TRBD1. With 0 bases clipped from V and 7 bases from J, the junction kept 3 bases outside the gene matches. The CDR3 is 14 amino acids. The germline V gene encodes CDR1 MNHEY and CDR2 SVGEGT. CDR3 sequence reads: CASSYSGQLNIQYF. CDR3 bases: TGTGCCAGCAGTTACTCGGGACAGTTGAACATTCAGTACTTC.

J is TRBJ1-2 and V is TRBV10-2; D call uncertain. Germline CDR1 reads WSHSY; CDR2 reads SAAADI. Deletions cut 6 bases from V and 4 bases from J, with 6 bases between. The CDR3 is 11 residues long. The CDR3 bases are TGCGCCAGCAGGGGGTCCTATGGCTACACCTTC. Translating it yields CASRGSYGYTF.

V usage is TRBV6-4 and J usage is TRBJ2-7; a weak D match, TRBD1 (5 bases). Germline V lookup: CDR1 MRHNA, CDR2 SNTAGT. The CDR3 covers 12 residues. V gave up 10 bases and J gave up 7 bases, with 17 bases separating them. This CDR3 is CATRVINREQYF. The CDR3 DNA is TGTGCCACCAGAGTGATCAACAGGGAGCAGTACTTC.

The rearrangement links TRBV5-1 to TRBJ1-4, with a tentative D call TRBD1 (6 bases). V was clipped by 4 bases and J by 8 bases, with 18 bases between them. Germline V CDR1 and CDR2: SGHRS, YFSETQ. This CDR3 region has 15 residues. The CDR3, as DNA: TGCGCCAGCAGCAACCTAGGACAGAGGGAAGAAAAACTGTTTTTT. It encodes CASSNLGQREEKLFF. Supplemented by reference TRBV5-1 and TRBJ1-4, the full variable domain reads KAGVTQTPRYLIKTRGQQVTLSCSPISGHRSVSWYQQTPGQGLQFLFEYFSETQRNKGNFPGRFSGRQFSNSRSEMNVSTLELGDSALYLCASSNLGQREEKLFFGSGTQLSVL.

J is TRBJ1-1 and V is TRBV18; 11 bases are a match to TRBD1. V lost 5 bases, J lost 10 bases, and 15 bases stayed unmatched. This CDR3 has 16 residues. In germline, CDR1 is KGHSH, CDR2 LQKENI. The CDR3 DNA follows: TGTGCCAGCTCAACAACTCTAGAGGACAGGGGGCGGGGAGCTTTCTTT. Translated, it gives CASSTTLEDRGRGAFF. Complete variable domain (other parts from reference TRBV18 and TRBJ1-1): NAGVMQNPRHLVRRRGQEARLRCSPMKGHSHVYWYRQLPEEGLKFMVYLQKENIIDESGMPKERFSAEFPKEGPSILRIQQVVRGDSAAYFCASSTTLEDRGRGAFFGQGTRLTVV.

This chain connects TRBV7-9 to TRBJ1-1, with D unresolved. The V end was cut by 3 bases, the J end by 4 bases, with 12 bases between. The CDR3 is 14 amino acids. Germline loops: CDR1 SEHNR, CDR2 FQNEAQ (reference sequence). CDR3 bases: TGTGCCAGCAGCTTTGGGGTCCTGAGCACTGAAGCTTTCTTT. Translation: CASSFGVLSTEAFF.

The chain recombines TRBV30 with TRBJ2-1, with D possibly matching TRBD2 (6 bases). The germline V gene encodes CDR1 GTSNPN and CDR2 SVGIG (reference sequence). V shed 2 bases and J shed 1 base, with 9 bases lying between them. This CDR3 comprises 14 residues. The DNA for the CDR3 is TGTGCCTGGAGTTCGGAGGGGTCCTACAATGAGCAGTTCTTC. Translated: CAWSSEGSYNEQFF. The full variable domain, in which reference TRBV30 and TRBJ2-1 provide the parts outside the CDR3, is SQTIHQWPATLVQPVGSPLSLECTVEGTSNPNLYWYRQAAGRGLQLLFYSVGIGQISSEVPQNLSASRPQDRQFILSSKKLLLSDSGFYLCAWSSEGSYNEQFFGPGTRLTVL.

The chain links TRBV5-1 to TRBJ2-2; TRBD2 aligns across 13 bases. The CDR3 length is 16 residues. Trimming at V came to 4 bases and at J to 6 bases, leaving 6 bases not matched to a gene. The V gene's germline CDR1 is SGHRS and CDR2 YFSETQ. The CDR3 nucleotides are TGCGCCAGCAGCACCGGGACTAGCGGGATAGCCGGGGAGCTGTTTTTT. This translates into CASSTGTSGIAGELFF. Full variable domain (missing parts from reference TRBV5-1 and TRBJ2-2): KAGVTQTPRYLIKTRGQQVTLSCSPISGHRSVSWYQQTPGQGLQFLFEYFSETQRNKGNFPGRFSGRQFSNSRSEMNVSTLELGDSALYLCASSTGTSGIAGELFFGEGSRLTVL.

CDR3 in amino acids: CASSSLQSSYNEQFF. In DNA, the CDR3 is TGTGCCAGCAGTTCTCTACAGAGCTCCTACAATGAGCAGTTCTTC. This chain joins TRBV27 and TRBJ2-1, with D unclear. The CDR3 totals 15 residues. Germline V gives CDR1 MNHEY, CDR2 SMNVEV (reference sequence). V was clipped by 4 bases and J by 0 bases, with 10 bases between them.

This chain connects TRBV10-3 to TRBJ1-4; TRBD1 might be the D (6 bases). V shed 6 bases and J shed 5 bases, with 10 bases lying between them. Germline V gives CDR1 ENHRY, CDR2 SYGVKD. This CDR3 contains 13 residues. The CDR3 nucleotides are TGTGCCATCAGGCCGGGGGCGAATGAAAAACTGTTTTTT. Translating it yields CAIRPGANEKLFF.

The chain joins TRBV12-3 or TRBV12-4 to TRBJ1-2; D unresolved. This CDR3 has 12 residues. The V gene lost 8 bases and the J gene lost 0 bases, with 7 bases spanning the gap. The CDR3, as DNA: TGTGCCAGCTCGACCACTAACTATGGCTACACCTTC. Protein sequence: CASSTTNYGYTF.

This chain links TRBV5-4 with TRBJ2-7; D is perhaps TRBD1 (5 bases). V gave up 9 bases and J gave up 1 base, with 14 bases separating them. Germline CDR1 SGHNT, CDR2 YYREEE (reference sequence). CDR3 length: 13 amino acids. This CDR3 reads CATKTDVSYEQYF. CDR3 DNA: TGTGCCACCAAGACAGATGTATCCTACGAGCAGTACTTC. The whole variable domain, remainder taken from reference TRBV5-4 and TRBJ2-7, is ETGVTQSPTHLIKTRGQQVTLRCSSQSGHNTVSWYQQALGQGPQFIFQYYREEENGRGNFPPRFSGLQFPNYSSELNVNALELDDSALYLCATKTDVSYEQYFGPGTRLTVT.

V gene TRBV10-1 combines with J gene TRBJ1-4; 9 bases agree with TRBD1. The CDR3 loop spans 15 amino acids. Germline values: CDR1 WNHNN, CDR2 SYGVQD (reference sequence). The V segment lost 6 bases and the J segment 5 bases; nucleotides outside the gene matches: 7. The CDR3 DNA reads TGCGCCAGCAGCAAGGGACAGGGACGGAATGAAAAACTGTTTTTT. It is translated as CASSKGQGRNEKLFF.

The chain combines TRBV7-2 with TRBJ2-7, with 8 bases aligning to TRBD1. Trimming removed 5 bases from V and 2 bases from J; junction bases left unmatched: 14. CDR1 and CDR2 (germline): SGHTA, FQGNSA. The CDR3 has 17 residues. CDR3: CASSPDWRDRPAYEQYF. In DNA form, the CDR3 reads TGTGCCAGCAGCCCCGATTGGAGGGACAGGCCAGCCTACGAGCAGTACTTC.

Remarks on this clonotype: Sequence at one end of the junction differs from germline and may be a read error. The V call is TRBV7-7, the J call TRBJ2-2, with D tentatively TRBD1 (6 bases). The CDR3 has 14 amino acids. The germline V gene encodes CDR1 SSHAT and CDR2 FNYEAQ (reference sequence). Here the CDR3 reads CASSLTGTSGELFF. Written as DNA, the CDR3 is TGTGCTAGCAGCTTAACCGGGACATCCGGGGAGCTGTTTTTT.

V gene TRBV5-4 combines with J gene TRBJ2-3, with unresolved D. V shed 4 bases and J shed 3 bases, with 12 bases lying between them. The germline V gene encodes CDR1 SGHNT and CDR2 YYREEE (reference sequence). This CDR3 has 14 residues. The chain's CDR3 is CASSPLLGTDTQYF. Here the CDR3 DNA reads TGTGCCAGCAGCCCCCTCCTGGGGACAGATACGCAGTATTTT.

The chain joins TRBV4-2 to TRBJ2-3; D not certain. The CDR3 sequence is 12 residues long. V lost 0 bases, J lost 6 bases, and 4 bases lay in between. Germline V lookup: CDR1 LGHNA, CDR2 YNFKEQ. CDR3 DNA sequence: TGTGCCAGCAGCCAAGACTTTGATACGCAGTATTTT. Translating gives CASSQDFDTQYF.

The CDR3 region is CASRRAGDDTEAFF. The DNA for the CDR3 is TGTGCCAGCAGGCGGGCGGGGGATGACACTGAAGCTTTCTTT. This chain uses TRBV7-3 with TRBJ1-1; perhaps TRBD1 as D (5 bases). With 6 bases removed from V and 3 bases from J, the gap between germline ends came to 14 bases. Germline V gene sequence: CDR1 SGHTA, CDR2 FQGTGA. This CDR3 has 14 residues.

The chain recombines TRBV11-2 with TRBJ1-6; D ambiguous. Germline assignment: CDR1 SGHAT and CDR2 FQNNGV. Trimming pared 0 bases from V and 9 bases from J, leaving 3 bases between. The CDR3 is made up of 12 amino acids. Here the CDR3 DNA reads TGTGCCAGCAGCTTAGAGGTTTCACCCCTCCACTTT. Its translation: CASSLEVSPLHF.

The count of this clonotype is one. The chain couples TRBV6-2 or TRBV6-3 to TRBJ2-5, with TRBD1 matching over 9 bases. Looked up from germline, CDR1 is MNHEY and CDR2 is SVGEGT. The CDR3 runs to 14 residues. V lost 0 bases to trimming and J lost 4 bases; unmatched junction nucleotides: 0. CDR3 nucleotide sequence: TGTGCCAGCAGTTACTCGGGACAGGGAGAGACCCAGTACTTC. This sequence encodes CASSYSGQGETQYF.

This sequence joins TRBV20-1 and TRBJ1-5, with 7 bases aligning to TRBD1. The V gene end was trimmed by 6 bases and the J gene end by 3 bases; junction bases not matched to a gene: 5. The CDR3 sequence is 13 residues long. The germline gives CDR1 DFQATT, CDR2 SNEGSKA (reference sequence). CDR3 nucleotide sequence: TGCAGTGCCAGGGGGGTAGACAATCAGCCCCAGCATTTT. Translated: CSARGVDNQPQHF.

This clonotype was picked up one time. The chain joins TRBV9 to TRBJ2-3; no firm D call. V was trimmed by 0 bases and J by 2 bases, leaving 4 bases between them. Germline V gene data show CDR1 as SGDLS and CDR2 as YYNGEE. This CDR3 has 13 amino acids. The CDR3 region has the DNA TGTGCCAGCAGCGTAGGGGCCACAGATACGCAGTATTTT. Protein: CASSVGATDTQYF.

This clonotype showed up just once. The chain couples TRBV5-4 to TRBJ2-3; 9 bases align to TRBD1. The CDR3 length is 15 residues. Trimming cost V 4 bases and J 4 bases; bases outside gene matches: 7. Germline values: CDR1 SGHNT, CDR2 YYREEE (reference sequence). CDR3 nucleotides: TGTGCCAGCAGCCCTCAACAGGGGGCCCCAGATACGCAGTATTTT. It specifies CASSPQQGAPDTQYF.